What follows is one T cell receptor (beta chain) and its context. This specimen belongs to a study of blood T cell repertoires in COVID-19. Across the study: There were acute and convalescent COVID-19 samples, and they came from the United States, Italy and Spain.

This table comes from immunoSEQ multiplex PCR, and its TCRdb copy is limited to in-frame clones, with some not included. This sample has some 250,000 clones, with over 75% found just once. V shed 4 bases and J 6 bases; nucleotides not matched to a gene: 8. The germline CDR1 and CDR2 sequences are KGHSH and LQKENI. This CDR3 has 14 amino acids. The TCR originated in a woman aged 45 to 65 who had recovered from COVID-19. What was sequenced was PBMCs or T cells enriched from blood (not recorded which). The V gene is TRBV18, the J gene TRBJ1-2; 7 bases align to TRBD1. DNA for the CDR3: TGTGCCAGCTCACTCGGACAGGAGGGGAATGGCTACACCTTC. Translating gives CASSLGQEGNGYTF. The full variable domain, completed using reference TRBV18 and TRBJ1-2, is NAGVMQNPRHLVRRRGQEARLRCSPMKGHSHVYWYRQLPEEGLKFMVYLQKENIIDESGMPKERFSAEFPKEGPSILRIQQVVRGDSAAYFCASSLGQEGNGYTFGSGTRLTVV.